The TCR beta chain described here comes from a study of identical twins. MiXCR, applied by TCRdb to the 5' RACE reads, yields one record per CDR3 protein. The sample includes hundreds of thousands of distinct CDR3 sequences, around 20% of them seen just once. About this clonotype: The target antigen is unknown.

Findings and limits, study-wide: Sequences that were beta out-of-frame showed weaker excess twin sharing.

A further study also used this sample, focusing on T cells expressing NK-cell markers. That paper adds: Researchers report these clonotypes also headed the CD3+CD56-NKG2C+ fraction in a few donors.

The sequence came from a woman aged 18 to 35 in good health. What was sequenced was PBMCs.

CDR3 loop: CASSLIGDNTGELFF. CDR3 nucleotides: TGTGCCAGCAGCTTGATCGGAGATAACACCGGGGAGCTGTTTTTT. The chain combines TRBV5-6 with TRBJ2-2; D is ambiguous. The CDR3 extends over 15 amino acids. Trimming cost V 1 base and J 2 bases, with 9 bases left between them. CDR1 and CDR2 (germline): SGHDT, YYEEEE.